These 7 T cell receptor beta chains came from one sample sequenced in a study of T cell changes during pregnancy in multiple sclerosis. TCRdb keeps only in-frame clones here, not all; method: immunoSEQ multiplex PCR. Counted here are about 74,000 clones, more than 90% occurring once; the ten biggest clones make up 3.7%. The sample consisted of peripheral blood, taken after pregnancy. All receptors derive from a female donor in good health, enrolled as a control in a pregnancy study.

The chain combines TRBV7-2 with TRBJ2-7; 7 positions agree with TRBD2. The CDR3 runs 16 residues. The germline V gene encodes CDR1 SGHTA and CDR2 FQGNSA. The junction had 12 bases not matched to a gene; V was cut back by 5 bases and J by 2 bases. CDR3: CASSARVAGLTYEQYF. DNA for the CDR3: TGTGCCAGCAGCGCCCGGGTAGCGGGCCTTACCTACGAGCAGTACTTC. Supplemented by reference TRBV7-2 and TRBJ2-7, the full variable domain reads GAGVSQSPSNKVTEKGKDVELRCDPISGHTALYWYRQSLGQGLEFLIYFQGNSAPDKSGLPSDRFSAERTGGSVSTLTIQRTQQEDSAVYLCASSARVAGLTYEQYFGPGTRLTVT.

The chain employs TRBV6-6 and TRBJ2-3; 9 nucleotides line up with TRBD2. This CDR3 has 14 amino acids. V dropped 9 bases and J dropped 5; count of bases not matched to a gene: 9. Germline lookup yields CDR1 MNHNY and CDR2 SVGAGI (reference sequence). CDR3 sequence: CASAIAGEKDTQYF. The CDR3 DNA reads as TGTGCCAGTGCCATAGCGGGGGAAAAAGATACGCAGTATTTT.

J is TRBJ1-5 and V is TRBV6-1, with D uncertain. Trimming left V 3 bases short and J 1 base short, with 10 bases between. This CDR3 is built from 15 residues. Germline V gives CDR1 MNHNS, CDR2 SASEGT. CDR3 nucleotides: TGTGCCAGCAGTGACCTTAGAGGAAGCAATCAGCCCCAGCATTTT. Translation: CASSDLRGSNQPQHF.

The J gene is TRBJ2-5, the V gene TRBV5-6; tentatively, D is TRBD2 (6 bases). V gave up 4 bases and J gave up 5 bases, with 15 bases separating them. The germline gives CDR1 SGHDT, CDR2 YYEEEE. The CDR3 spans 14 residues. CDR3 sequence reads: CASSTRGGWETQYF. In DNA form, the CDR3 reads TGTGCCAGCAGCACTAGAGGAGGGTGGGAGACCCAGTACTTC.

CDR3 residues: CASSLGGRAYEQYF. DNA of the CDR3: TGTGCCAGCAGTTTGGGGGGGAGGGCCTACGAGCAGTACTTC. J is TRBJ2-7 and V is TRBV28, with TRBD2 matching over 7 bases. The CDR3 contains 14 residues. The trim removed 3 bases at V and 2 bases at J, leaving 4 bases unmatched. Germline CDR1 and CDR2: MDHEN and SYDVKM.

The gene calls are TRBV28 and TRBJ1-2; D perhaps matches TRBD1 (6 bases). The V end was cut by 6 bases, the J end by 8 bases, with 19 bases between. Germline V gene lookup returns CDR1 MDHEN and CDR2 SYDVKM. This CDR3 has 14 residues. CDR3 nucleotides: TGTGCCAGCAGCCCCCCCCCAGGGGCTGAAGGCTACACCTTC. It translates to CASSPPPGAEGYTF.

V is TRBV7-8 and J is TRBJ2-7; 7 nucleotides align to TRBD1. Germline values: CDR1 SGHVS, CDR2 FQNEAQ. The CDR3 length is 15 residues. The ends lost 1 base at V and 0 bases at J; junction bases unmatched: 3. The CDR3 loop reads CASSLGGQRSYEQYF. CDR3 nucleotide sequence: TGTGCCAGCAGCTTAGGGGGACAGCGCTCCTACGAGCAGTACTTC. Complete variable domain (other parts from reference TRBV7-8 and TRBJ2-7): GAGVSQSPRYKVAKRGQDVALRCDPISGHVSLFWYQQALGQGPEFLTYFQNEAQLDKSGLPSDRFFAERPEGSVSTLKIQRTQQEDSAVYLCASSLGGQRSYEQYFGPGTRLTVT.